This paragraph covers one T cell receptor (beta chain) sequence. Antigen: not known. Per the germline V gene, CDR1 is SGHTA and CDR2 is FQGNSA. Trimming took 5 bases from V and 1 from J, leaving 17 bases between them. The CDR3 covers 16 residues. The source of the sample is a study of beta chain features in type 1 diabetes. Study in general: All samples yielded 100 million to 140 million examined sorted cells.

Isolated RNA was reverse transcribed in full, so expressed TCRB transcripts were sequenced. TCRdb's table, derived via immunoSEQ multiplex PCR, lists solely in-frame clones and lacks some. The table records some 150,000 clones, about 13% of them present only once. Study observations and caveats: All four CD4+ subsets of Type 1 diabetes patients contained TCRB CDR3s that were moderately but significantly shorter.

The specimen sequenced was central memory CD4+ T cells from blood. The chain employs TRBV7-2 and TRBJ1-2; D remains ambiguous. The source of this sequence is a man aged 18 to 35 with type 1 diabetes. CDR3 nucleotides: TGTGCCAGCAGCCGGTTTTGGGAGATCGGTAACTATGGCTACACCTTC. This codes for CASSRFWEIGNYGYTF.